This record covers a single TCR beta chain. The data were obtained in a study of blood T cell repertoires in COVID-19. Generated by immunoSEQ multiplex PCR, the TCRdb table keeps only in-frame clones and is missing some. Of over 70,000 clones listed, about 80% were seen once; the top ten hold around 28%. After removal of 4 bases from V and 6 bases from J, the junction contained 6 bases not matched to a gene. The CDR3 sequence is 14 residues long. Germline V gene sequence: CDR1 KGHSH, CDR2 LQKENI. This TCR derives from a human donor in a cohort sampled during active COVID-19. Sequencing was carried out using peripheral blood. This rearrangement joins TRBV18 to TRBJ1-5, with TRBD1 matching 7 bases. The CDR3 loop reads CASSLNRGGQPQHF. The CDR3 region has the DNA TGTGCCAGCTCACTAAACAGGGGCGGTCAGCCCCAGCATTTT.